Sequencing of this T cell receptor (beta chain) was carried out in a study of cytomegalovirus exposure and HLA in healthy donors. Whole-study results and caveats: Sequencing probably produced one cluster of sequence variants that were highly shared. According to the study, approximately 150 TCR beta chains were cytomegalovirus-associated.

The PCR was carried out with 60 Vbeta primers and 13 Jbeta primers. Assay: immunoSEQ multiplex PCR; the TCRdb copy retains only in-frame clones and omits some. The sample holds some 150,000 clones, 65% to 85% seen once. For this clone: What it recognizes is unknown.

V was clipped by 0 bases and J by 0 bases, with 17 bases between them. Per germline, CDR1 LGHNA and CDR2 YSLEER. The CDR3 has 18 residues. V is TRBV4-3 and J is TRBJ1-2; D is unresolved. This clonotype was sampled from a man aged 55-75 years in good health and CMV-seronegative. The sample consisted of PBMCs. DNA for the CDR3: TGCGCCAGCAGCCAAGATGTTCCTTGGGCCGCTGCTAACTATGGCTACACCTTC. It yields the protein CASSQDVPWAAANYGYTF.